One TCR beta chain is described in this entry. This specimen belongs to a study of blood T cell repertoires in COVID-19. For the study at large: Acute and convalescent COVID-19 samples came from the United States, Italy and Spain. The analysed material was cDNA or gDNA that came from T cells, B-cell-depleted T cells, or PBMCs.

V lost 2 bases and J lost 4; bases outside the gene matches: 7. This CDR3 region has 16 residues. Germline lookup yields CDR1 LNHDA and CDR2 SQIVND (reference sequence). Per the original methods: Reference gene primer amplification gave estimated nucleated cell counts. Assay: immunoSEQ multiplex PCR; the TCRdb copy retains only in-frame clones and omits some. The V and J calls and clone size are taken from that table; D and trimming were inferred from the DNA. The data contain tens of thousands of clones, approximately 90% of them singletons. This sequence originates from a man aged 70 or older with acute or convalescent COVID-19. The V gene is TRBV19, the J gene TRBJ1-3, with 8 bases aligning to TRBD1. Source material: peripheral blood. The CDR3 bases are TGTGCCAGTAGTATACCAGGGGGCGCAGGGGGAAACACCATATATTTT. As protein: CASSIPGGAGGNTIYF.